The present TCR beta chain was sequenced within a study of cytomegalovirus exposure and HLA in healthy donors. Study outcomes and limitations: In a later analysis, HLA-C alleles had the fewest associated TCRs, DRB1 alleles the most. A later analysis appeared to link common viral pathogens to several of the most significant clusters.

The CDR3 sequence is 15 residues long. Germline V lookup: CDR1 SGHVS, CDR2 FNYEAQ. V was clipped by 5 bases and J by 1 base; unmatched bases: 3. To note about this clone: Its antigen is unknown.

Use of 60 Vbeta and 13 Jbeta primers characterized the PCR. Produced via immunoSEQ multiplex PCR; TCRdb's table is partial and in-frame only. In the table there are around 170,000 clones, 75% to 85% of which are singletons. The sequence was obtained from a man between 18 and 35 years old in good health and CMV-seronegative. Sequencing was carried out using PBMCs. The chain combines TRBV7-6 with TRBJ2-2, with 8 bases aligning to TRBD1. The CDR3 loop reads CASSAQGGNTGELFF. CDR3 sequence (DNA): TGTGCCAGCAGCGCACAGGGGGGGAACACCGGGGAGCTGTTTTTT.